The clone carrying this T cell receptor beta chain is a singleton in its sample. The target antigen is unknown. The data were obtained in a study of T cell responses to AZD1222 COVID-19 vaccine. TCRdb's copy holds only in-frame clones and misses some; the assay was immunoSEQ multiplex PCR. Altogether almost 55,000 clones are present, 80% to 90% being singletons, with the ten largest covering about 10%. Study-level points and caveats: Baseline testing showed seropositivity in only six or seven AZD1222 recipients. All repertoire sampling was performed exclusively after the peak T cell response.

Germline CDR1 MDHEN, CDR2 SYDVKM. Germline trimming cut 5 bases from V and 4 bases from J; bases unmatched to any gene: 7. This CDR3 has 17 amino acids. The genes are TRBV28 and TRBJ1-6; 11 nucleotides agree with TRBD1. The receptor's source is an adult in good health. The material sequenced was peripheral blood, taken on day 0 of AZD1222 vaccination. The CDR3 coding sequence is TGTGCCAGCAGTCCTTCCGGGACAGGGGGTTATAATTCACCCCTCCACTTT. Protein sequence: CASSPSGTGGYNSPLHF.